The sequence of this T cell receptor (beta chain) was determined in a study of technical replicates of blood from a handful of donors (dated by TCRdb to 2015 to 2018). The method behind the library was the immunoSEQ multiplex PCR assay. Here the immuneACCESS table is served through TCRdb, limited to in-frame sequences with V and J called. Missing clones are a known gap in these copies; in checked studies unresolved V genes cover under half, and the rest lacks a known reason. Counted in this sample were under 75,000 clones; 90% to 95% of them appeared once. In total, the top ten clones hold about 0.4% of the sample. Details on this clone: This receptor's antigen is unknown. The input lacks base qualities; no much larger clone sits a single base away.

This sequence was found in a human donor in good health. The sample was T cells isolated from PBMCs.

The CDR3 protein is CASSQELAGVVVYEQYF. The sequence in DNA is TGTGCCAGCAGCCAAGAACTAGCGGGCGTGGTCGTCTACGAGCAGTACTTC. The rearranged chain carries TRBV4-2 and TRBJ2-7; 9 middle bases align to TRBD2. The germline V gene gives CDR1 as LGHNA and CDR2 as YNFKEQ. The CDR3, from cysteine to phenylalanine, totals 17 residues. CDR3 DNA is the only sequence kept; it has 51 bases, read in frame from the first base. Trimming accounts for 0 bases at V and 3 bases at J, while the number of junction bases matched to no gene is 9.